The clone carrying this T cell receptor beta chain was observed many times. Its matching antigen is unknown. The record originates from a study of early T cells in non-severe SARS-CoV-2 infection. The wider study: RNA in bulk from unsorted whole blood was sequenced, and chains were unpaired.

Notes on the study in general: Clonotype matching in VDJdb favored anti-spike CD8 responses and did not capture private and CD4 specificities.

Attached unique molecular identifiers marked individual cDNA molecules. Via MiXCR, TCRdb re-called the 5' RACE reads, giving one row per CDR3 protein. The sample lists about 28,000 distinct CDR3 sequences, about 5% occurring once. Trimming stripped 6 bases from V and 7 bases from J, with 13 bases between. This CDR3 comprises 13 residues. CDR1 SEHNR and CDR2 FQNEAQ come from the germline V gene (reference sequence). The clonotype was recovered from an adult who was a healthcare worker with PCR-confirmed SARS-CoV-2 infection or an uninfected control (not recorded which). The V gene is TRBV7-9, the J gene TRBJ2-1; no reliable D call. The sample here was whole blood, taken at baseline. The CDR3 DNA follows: TGTGCCAGCAGGGGCGTTAAAGATAATGAGCAGTTCTTC. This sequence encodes CASRGVKDNEQFF.